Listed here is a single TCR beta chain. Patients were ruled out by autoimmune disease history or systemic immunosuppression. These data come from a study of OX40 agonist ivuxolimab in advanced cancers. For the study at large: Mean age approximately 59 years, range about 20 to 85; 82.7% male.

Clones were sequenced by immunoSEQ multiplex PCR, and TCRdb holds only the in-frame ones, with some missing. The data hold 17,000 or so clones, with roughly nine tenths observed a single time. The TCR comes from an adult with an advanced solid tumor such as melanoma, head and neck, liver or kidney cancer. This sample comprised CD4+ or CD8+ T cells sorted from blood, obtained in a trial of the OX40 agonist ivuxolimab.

This CDR3 reads CASSLVRDYPYNEQFF. The CDR3 DNA sequence: TGTGCCAGCAGCTTAGTCCGGGACTATCCCTACAATGAGCAGTTCTTC. The gene calls are TRBV7-2 and TRBJ2-1; 7 bases align to TRBD2. Germline CDR1 and CDR2: SGHTA and FQGNSA. Losses at the gene ends were 1 base for V and 2 bases for J; bases not matched to a gene: 5. This CDR3 has 16 residues.